One and the same sample provided the 18 T cell receptor beta chains below, sequenced in a study of blood T cell repertoires in COVID-19 (dated by TCRdb to 2019 to 2021). Library preparation used the immunoSEQ multiplex PCR assay. Imported from immuneACCESS, the table was reduced by TCRdb to in-frame sequences with V and J called. These copies leave out some clones; in studies compared against another copy, an unresolved V gene accounts for under half, and the cause of the remainder is not known. This sample holds roughly 170,000 clones; 75% to 80% were observed only once. The ten largest clones represent approximately 26% of the sample. Specimen: peripheral blood. Receptor source: a woman in her 70s with acute or convalescent COVID-19.

The CDR3 sequence: CSVRDRSNTEAFF. CDR3 DNA sequence: TGCAGCGTTCGGGACAGATCGAACACTGAAGCTTTCTTT. This chain joins TRBV29-1 and TRBJ1-1; 7 bases match TRBD1. Germline CDR1 reads SQVTM; CDR2 reads ANQGSEA. This CDR3 comprises 13 residues. Germline trimming cut 5 bases from V and 1 base from J; bases unmatched to any gene: 4.

The rearrangement joins TRBV10-3 to TRBJ2-2; D unclear. Trimming removed 4 bases at V and 5 bases at J, with 8 bases between. Germline lookup yields CDR1 ENHRY and CDR2 SYGVKD. The CDR3 consists of 13 residues. The CDR3 here is CAISGGATGELFF. CDR3 in DNA: TGTGCCATCAGTGGTGGAGCTACCGGGGAGCTGTTTTTT.

This sequence joins TRBV24-1 and TRBJ2-6; weak D call: TRBD1 (5 bases). Germline V gene lookup returns CDR1 KGHDR and CDR2 SFDVKD. The CDR3 has 16 amino acids. Trimming took 4 bases from V and 2 from J, leaving 11 bases between them. CDR3 DNA sequence: TGTGCCACCAGTGAAACAGGTCGAGCTGGGGCCAACGTCCTGACTTTC. Protein sequence: CATSETGRAGANVLTF.

The chain recombines TRBV4-1 with TRBJ1-2; D not resolved. This CDR3 comprises 14 residues. Trimming stripped 4 bases from V and 3 bases from J, with 12 bases between. Per germline, CDR1 MGHRA and CDR2 YSYEKL. CDR3 residues: CASSPFRLDYGYTF. The CDR3, as DNA: TGCGCCAGCAGCCCTTTCAGACTTGACTATGGCTACACCTTC.

J is TRBJ2-3 and V is TRBV24-1; TRBD1 aligns across 10 bases. This CDR3 has 16 residues. The germline CDR1 and CDR2 sequences are KGHDR and SFDVKD. V gave up 5 bases and J gave up 0 bases; unmatched junction bases: 4. Here the CDR3 DNA reads TGTGCCACCAGTGCCGTGGACAGGGGGAGCACAGATACGCAGTATTTT. Amino acid sequence: CATSAVDRGSTDTQYF.

This clone was found a few times. The chain recombines TRBV6-5 with TRBJ2-7, with 8 bases that match TRBD1. Per germline, CDR1 MNHEY and CDR2 SVGAGI. V trimming: 8 bases; J trimming: 9 bases; junction bases outside the gene matches: 15. The CDR3 totals 14 residues. The CDR3, as DNA: TGTGCCAGCGGGCGGGCAGGGGGCAGCGTCCGGCAGTACTTC. This translates into CASGRAGGSVRQYF.

This chain joins TRBV19 and TRBJ1-1; D perhaps matches TRBD1 (6 bases). The germline CDR1 and CDR2 sequences are LNHDA and SQIVND (reference sequence). The V end lost 1 base, the J end lost 4 bases, and 10 bases lay between the germline ends. The CDR3 loop spans 14 amino acids. CDR3: CASSIGGGGTEAFF. CDR3 DNA sequence: TGTGCCAGTAGTATAGGGGGGGGCGGCACTGAAGCTTTCTTT.

V gene TRBV18 combines with J gene TRBJ1-2; D may be TRBD1 (5 bases). The V end was cut by 3 bases, the J end by 5 bases, with 13 bases between. The V gene's germline CDR1 is KGHSH and CDR2 LQKENI. The CDR3 runs to 14 residues. For the CDR3, the DNA is TGTGCCAGCTCACCGAGCGGGACCCCATATGGCTACACCTTC. Protein sequence: CASSPSGTPYGYTF.

The chain carries TRBV10-2 and TRBJ2-5; 7 bases align to TRBD2. The V segment lost 3 bases and the J segment 1 base; nucleotides outside the gene matches: 14. The length of the CDR3 is 18 residues. Germline-derived CDR1 and CDR2 are WSHSY and SAAADI. DNA for the CDR3: TGCGCCAGCAGTGAATTTGGGGCGGGAGACCACATCCAAGAGACCCAGTACTTC. Translation: CASSEFGAGDHIQETQYF.

The chain uses TRBV24-1 and TRBJ2-1; 8 bases fit TRBD2. CDR3 length: 16 amino acids. V lost 1 base and J lost 7; bases outside the gene matches: 8. Germline V gene sequence: CDR1 KGHDR, CDR2 SFDVKD. For the CDR3, the DNA is TGTGCCACCAGTGATTTTCGAGCGGGAGCCCAGAATGAGCAGTTCTTC. Protein product: CATSDFRAGAQNEQFF.

This clone was picked up one time. The rearrangement uses TRBV3-1 (or the pseudogene TRBV3-2) and TRBJ2-2; perhaps TRBD2 as D (6 bases). The CDR3 extends over 15 amino acids. Germline V lookup: CDR1 LGHDT, CDR2 YNNKEL (reference sequence). Trimming cost V 5 bases and J 2 bases, with 12 bases left between them. The CDR3 protein is CASSATGTNTGELFF. CDR3 sequence (DNA): TGTGCCAGCAGCGCGACCGGGACTAACACCGGGGAGCTGTTTTTT.

The J gene is TRBJ2-1, the V gene TRBV6-5, with 9 nucleotides matching TRBD2. J gave up 8 bases and V 5 bases, and 7 bases lay outside the gene matches. The V gene's germline CDR1 is MNHEY and CDR2 SVGAGI. CDR3 size: 14 residues. CDR3: CASSPSGIAHEQFF. The DNA of the CDR3 is TGTGCCAGCAGTCCTAGCGGGATCGCCCATGAGCAGTTCTTC.

The V gene is TRBV10-3, the J gene TRBJ1-5; a possible D gene is TRBD1 (6 bases). Germline V CDR1 and CDR2: ENHRY, SYGVKD. V lost 5 bases, J lost 3 bases, and 11 bases lay in between. CDR3 length: 14 amino acids. The CDR3 spells CAISQGQSNQPQHF. The DNA of the CDR3 is TGTGCCATCAGTCAGGGACAATCCAATCAGCCCCAGCATTTT.

This chain joins TRBV5-6 and TRBJ2-1, with 12 positions matching TRBD2. The CDR3 covers 13 residues. CDR1 SGHDT and CDR2 YYEEEE come from the germline V gene. V was pared by 7 bases and J by 9 bases, with 5 bases of the junction left unmatched. DNA for the CDR3: TGTGCCAGCGGGCTAGCGGGAGGGGGTGAGCAGTTCTTC. It codes for CASGLAGGGEQFF.

V usage is TRBV10-2 and J usage is TRBJ2-2; 8 nucleotides align to TRBD2. Germline loops: CDR1 WSHSY, CDR2 SAAADI. Losses at the gene ends were 2 bases for V and 6 bases for J; bases not matched to a gene: 5. This CDR3 has 15 amino acids. CDR3 residues: CASSEQAGGAGELFF. The CDR3 nucleotides read TGCGCCAGCAGTGAGCAGGCGGGGGGTGCCGGGGAGCTGTTTTTT.

This chain joins TRBV19 and TRBJ2-2; 8 bases agree with TRBD1. V was clipped by 7 bases and J by 1 base; unmatched bases: 2. Germline V gene data show CDR1 as LNHDA and CDR2 as SQIVND (reference sequence). This CDR3 is 14 amino acids long. This CDR3 is CASTDRGNTGELFF. CDR3 in DNA: TGTGCCAGTACCGACAGGGGGAACACCGGGGAGCTGTTTTTT.

This clone showed up just a few times. The chain recombines TRBV5-5 with TRBJ2-6; TRBD1 is a possible D gene (5 bases). The V gene's germline CDR1 is SGHKS and CDR2 YYEKEE (reference sequence). The CDR3 is 17 amino acids. The V end was cut by 4 bases, the J end by 0 bases, with 14 bases between. The CDR3: CASSPTGSASGANVLTF. Written as DNA, the CDR3 is TGTGCCAGCAGCCCCACAGGTAGTGCCTCTGGGGCCAACGTCCTGACTTTC.

CDR3 amino acids: CASSLETGSYNEQFF. In DNA, the CDR3 is TGTGCCAGCAGCCTAGAGACAGGATCCTACAATGAGCAGTTCTTC. This sequence joins TRBV3-1 (or the pseudogene TRBV3-2) and TRBJ2-1, with TRBD1 as a possible D gene (6 bases). CDR1 and CDR2 from the germline V gene are LGHDT and YNNKEL (reference sequence). The CDR3 loop spans 15 amino acids. The ends were cut back, 4 bases at V and 1 base at J, with 11 bases in the middle.